The table lists the clone carrying this TCR beta chain with many counts. Its cognate antigen is unknown. The sample originates from a study of blood T cells in healthy people across ages. A second PCR of about 7 to 12 cycles used a sample-barcoded 5' primer and a J-beta primer mix. TCRdb re-analysed the 5' RACE reads in MiXCR, keeping a single row per CDR3 protein. The table shows 1.6 million or so distinct CDR3 sequences, with roughly a third occurring only once. Researchers collected around 10 milliliters of peripheral blood from every single donor. Each sample yielded at least 6.5 million isolated PBMCs. V lost 4 bases to trimming and J lost 4 bases, with 13 bases between them. This CDR3 comprises 14 residues. Germline V gene sequence: CDR1 MGHRA, CDR2 YSYEKL. The study's findings and limits: Long-lived and aged donors differed, with more naive CD4+ cells and higher diversity in the long-lived. Roughly linear declines in TCR beta diversity per million T cells occurred with age.

The specimen was blood. The sequence derives from a woman in her 30s in good health. The rearrangement links TRBV4-1 to TRBJ2-5, with D perhaps matching TRBD2 (5 bases). This CDR3 is CASSPVAAAETQYF. CDR3 sequence (DNA): TGCGCCAGCAGCCCAGTCGCAGCGGCAGAGACCCAGTACTTC.